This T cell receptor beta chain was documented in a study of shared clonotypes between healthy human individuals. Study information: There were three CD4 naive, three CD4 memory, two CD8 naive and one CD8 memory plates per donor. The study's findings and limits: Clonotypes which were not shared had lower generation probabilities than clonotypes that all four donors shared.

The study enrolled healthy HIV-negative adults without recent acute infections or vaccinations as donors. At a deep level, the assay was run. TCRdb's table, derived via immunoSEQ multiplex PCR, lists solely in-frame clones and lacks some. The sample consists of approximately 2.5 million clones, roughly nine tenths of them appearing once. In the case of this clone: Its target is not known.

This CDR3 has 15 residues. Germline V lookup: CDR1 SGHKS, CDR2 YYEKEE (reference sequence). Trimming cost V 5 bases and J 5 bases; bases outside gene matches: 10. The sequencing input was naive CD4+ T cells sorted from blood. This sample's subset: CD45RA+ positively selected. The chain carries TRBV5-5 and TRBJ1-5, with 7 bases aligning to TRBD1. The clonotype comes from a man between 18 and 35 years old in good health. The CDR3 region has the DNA TGTGCCAGCAGACCGACAGGGCTCAGGGATCAGCCCCAGCATTTT. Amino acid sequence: CASRPTGLRDQPQHF.